Presented here are 8 T cell receptor beta chains from one specimen sequenced in a study of control samples from healthy donors and cancer patients. The repertoire was sequenced with immunoSEQ multiplex PCR; TCRdb's copy has only in-frame clones and lacks some. The table shows 120,000 or so clones, with around 92% occurring only once. The source material was PBMCs. The receptors were sampled from a man of 80 years or more with head and neck cancer.

As to this clone: This sample also contains other DNA sequences that code for the same CDR3. The chain combines TRBV19 with TRBJ1-6, with TRBD1 as a possible D gene (6 bases). The CDR3 extends over 13 amino acids. V was cut by 3 bases and J by 7 bases, with 7 bases left in between. Germline CDR1 LNHDA, CDR2 SQIVND (reference sequence). Written as DNA, the CDR3 is TGTGCCAGTAGTATTGGACAGAATTCACCCCTCCACTTT. This codes for CASSIGQNSPLHF.

The chain employs TRBV5-1 and TRBJ2-1, with 8 bases matching TRBD1. Germline lookup yields CDR1 SGHRS and CDR2 YFSETQ. The length of the CDR3 is 18 residues. V was pared by 0 bases and J by 8 bases, with 16 bases of the junction left unmatched. CDR3 loop: CASSLAPRGQERWHEQFF. CDR3 nucleotides: TGCGCCAGCAGCTTGGCCCCGAGGGGACAGGAGAGATGGCATGAGCAGTTCTTC.

V and J are TRBV3-1 (or the pseudogene TRBV3-2) and TRBJ2-2, with a possible D match to TRBD2 (6 bases). CDR3 size: 15 residues. V lost 4 bases, J lost 4 bases, and 13 bases lay in between. The germline CDR1 and CDR2 sequences are LGHDT and YNNKEL (reference sequence). For the CDR3, the DNA is TGTGCCAGCAGCCGGAGTAGCGGTCGCACCGGGGAGCTGTTTTTT. Translation gives CASSRSSGRTGELFF.

This chain links TRBV4-1 with TRBJ2-5; D unresolved. Germline CDR1 MGHRA, CDR2 YSYEKL. This CDR3 is built from 12 residues. V lost 0 bases and J 3 bases, leaving 2 bases between the germline ends. CDR3 coding DNA: TGCGCCAGCAGCCAAGATGAAGAGACCCAGTACTTC. Translated, it gives CASSQDEETQYF.

This clone was recorded a few times. The chain combines TRBV6-2 or TRBV6-3 with TRBJ2-3; 8 bases match TRBD2. The ends lost 4 bases at V and 1 base at J; junction bases unmatched: 10. Germline assignment: CDR1 MNHEY and CDR2 SVGEGT. There are 17 residues in the CDR3. The CDR3: CASSSAPYGGGTDTQYF. For the CDR3, the DNA is TGTGCCAGCAGTTCGGCGCCGTACGGGGGGGGCACAGATACGCAGTATTTT.

This chain uses TRBV7-8 with TRBJ1-3, with TRBD1 identical over 7 bases. With V trimmed by 5 bases and J by 4 bases, 8 bases remained unmatched. The germline gives CDR1 SGHVS, CDR2 FQNEAQ. The CDR3 runs 15 residues. CDR3 coding DNA: TGTGCCAGCAGCCCCACTACAGGGGTAGGAAACACCATATATTTT. Translation gives CASSPTTGVGNTIYF.

This clone was picked up a small number of times. This chain uses TRBV4-1 with TRBJ2-7; weak D call: TRBD1 (6 bases). Germline V gene lookup returns CDR1 MGHRA and CDR2 YSYEKL. This CDR3 comprises 16 residues. Trimming shortened V by 2 bases and J by 1 base, and 15 bases separated the two germline ends. CDR3 region: CASSQPARDNSYEQYF. The CDR3 DNA sequence: TGCGCCAGCAGCCAACCGGCCCGGGACAATTCCTACGAGCAGTACTTC.

The V gene is TRBV10-3, the J gene TRBJ2-7; 9 bases are shared with TRBD1. V dropped 10 bases and J dropped 5; count of bases not matched to a gene: 9. Germline values: CDR1 ENHRY, CDR2 SYGVKD. CDR3 length: 13 residues. This CDR3 is CATTGGRRDEQYF. CDR3 in DNA: TGTGCCACCACAGGGGGCCGGAGGGACGAGCAGTACTTC.